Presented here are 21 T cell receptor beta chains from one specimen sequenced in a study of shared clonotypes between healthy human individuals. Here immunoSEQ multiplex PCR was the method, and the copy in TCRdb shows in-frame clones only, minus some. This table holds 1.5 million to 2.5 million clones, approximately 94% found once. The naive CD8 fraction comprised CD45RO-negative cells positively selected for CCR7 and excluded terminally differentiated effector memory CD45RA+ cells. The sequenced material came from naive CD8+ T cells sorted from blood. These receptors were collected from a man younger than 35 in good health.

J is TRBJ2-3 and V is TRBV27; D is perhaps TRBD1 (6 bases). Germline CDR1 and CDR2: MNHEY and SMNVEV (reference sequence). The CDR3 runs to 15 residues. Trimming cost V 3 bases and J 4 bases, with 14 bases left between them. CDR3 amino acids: CASSFLDRMSDTQYF. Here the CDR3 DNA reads TGTGCCAGCAGTTTCCTCGACAGGATGTCAGATACGCAGTATTTT.

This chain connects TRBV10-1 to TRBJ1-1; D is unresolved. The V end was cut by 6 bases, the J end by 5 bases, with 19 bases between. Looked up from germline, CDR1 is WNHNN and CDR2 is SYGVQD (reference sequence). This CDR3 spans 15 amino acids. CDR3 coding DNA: TGCGCCAGCAGCGAGAGGGCCTCGAGGTGGACTGAAGCTTTCTTT. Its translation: CASSERASRWTEAFF.

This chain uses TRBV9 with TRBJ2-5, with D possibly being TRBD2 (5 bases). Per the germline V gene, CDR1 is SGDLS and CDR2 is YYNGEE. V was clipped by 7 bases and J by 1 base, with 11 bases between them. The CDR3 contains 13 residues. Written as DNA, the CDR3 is TGTGCCAGCTCGGGAAGAGGCCAAGAGACCCAGTACTTC. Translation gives CASSGRGQETQYF.

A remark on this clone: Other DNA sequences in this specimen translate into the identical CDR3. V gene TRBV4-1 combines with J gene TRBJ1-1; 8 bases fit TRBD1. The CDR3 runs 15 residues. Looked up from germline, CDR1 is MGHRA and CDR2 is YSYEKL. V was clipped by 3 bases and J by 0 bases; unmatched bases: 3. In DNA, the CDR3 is TGCGCCAGCAGCCAGGGGACAGGAATGAACACTGAAGCTTTCTTT. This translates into CASSQGTGMNTEAFF.

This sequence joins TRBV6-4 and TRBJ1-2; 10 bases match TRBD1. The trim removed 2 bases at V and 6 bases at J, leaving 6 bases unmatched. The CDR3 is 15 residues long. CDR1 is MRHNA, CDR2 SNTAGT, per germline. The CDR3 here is CASSDRTGGVDGYTF. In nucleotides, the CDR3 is TGTGCCAGCAGTGACAGGACAGGGGGAGTAGATGGCTACACCTTC.

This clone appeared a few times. CDR3: CSVVAGESYEQYF. The CDR3 DNA sequence: TGCAGCGTTGTAGCAGGGGAATCCTACGAGCAGTACTTC. The J gene is TRBJ2-7, the V gene TRBV29-1; weak D call: TRBD1 (6 bases). Between the trimmed V and J ends, which lost 4 bases and 1 base, there was a span of 11 bases. The CDR3 consists of 13 residues. Germline-derived CDR1 and CDR2 are SQVTM and ANQGSEA.

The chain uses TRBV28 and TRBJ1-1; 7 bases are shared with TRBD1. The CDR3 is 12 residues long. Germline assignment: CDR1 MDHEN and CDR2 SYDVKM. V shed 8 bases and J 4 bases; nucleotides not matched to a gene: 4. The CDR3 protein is CASDYRGTEAFF. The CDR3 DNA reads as TGTGCCAGCGATTACAGGGGCACTGAAGCTTTCTTT.

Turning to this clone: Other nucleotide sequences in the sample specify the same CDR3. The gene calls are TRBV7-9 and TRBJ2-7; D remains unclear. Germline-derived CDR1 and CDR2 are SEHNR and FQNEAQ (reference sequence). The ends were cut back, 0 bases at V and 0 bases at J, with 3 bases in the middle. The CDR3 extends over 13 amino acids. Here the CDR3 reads CASSLASSYEQYF. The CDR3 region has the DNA TGTGCCAGCAGCTTAGCAAGCTCCTACGAGCAGTACTTC.

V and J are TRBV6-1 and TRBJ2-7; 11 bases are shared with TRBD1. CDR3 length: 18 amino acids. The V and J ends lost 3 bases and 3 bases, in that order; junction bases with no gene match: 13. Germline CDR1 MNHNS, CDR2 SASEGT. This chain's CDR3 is CASSDPGQGVFWIYEQYF. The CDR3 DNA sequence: TGTGCCAGCAGTGATCCGGGACAGGGGGTTTTCTGGATCTACGAGCAGTACTTC.

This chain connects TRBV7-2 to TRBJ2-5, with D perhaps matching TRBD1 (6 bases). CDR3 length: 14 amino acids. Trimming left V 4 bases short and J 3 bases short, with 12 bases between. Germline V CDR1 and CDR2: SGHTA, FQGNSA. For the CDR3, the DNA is TGTGCCAGCAGCTGGACAGAGGTTAAAGAGACCCAGTACTTC. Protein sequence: CASSWTEVKETQYF.

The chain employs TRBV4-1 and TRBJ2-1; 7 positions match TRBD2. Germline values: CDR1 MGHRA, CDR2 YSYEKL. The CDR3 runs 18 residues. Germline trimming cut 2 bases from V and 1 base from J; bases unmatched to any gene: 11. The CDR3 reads CASSQREALAESYNEQFF. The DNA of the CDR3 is TGCGCCAGCAGCCAACGGGAAGCCCTAGCGGAATCCTACAATGAGCAGTTCTTC.

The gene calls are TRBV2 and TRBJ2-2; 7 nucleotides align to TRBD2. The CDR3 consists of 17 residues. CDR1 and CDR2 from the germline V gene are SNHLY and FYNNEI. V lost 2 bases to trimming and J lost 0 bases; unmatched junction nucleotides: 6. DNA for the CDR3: TGTGCCAGCAGTGAAAGGGAGCGGGGAGCGAACACCGGGGAGCTGTTTTTT. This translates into CASSERERGANTGELFF.

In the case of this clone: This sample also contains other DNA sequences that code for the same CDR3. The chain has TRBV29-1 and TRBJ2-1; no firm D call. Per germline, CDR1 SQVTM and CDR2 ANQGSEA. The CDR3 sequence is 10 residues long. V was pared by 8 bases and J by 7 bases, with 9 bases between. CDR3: CSTDGNEQFF. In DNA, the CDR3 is TGCAGCACCGATGGGAATGAGCAGTTCTTC.

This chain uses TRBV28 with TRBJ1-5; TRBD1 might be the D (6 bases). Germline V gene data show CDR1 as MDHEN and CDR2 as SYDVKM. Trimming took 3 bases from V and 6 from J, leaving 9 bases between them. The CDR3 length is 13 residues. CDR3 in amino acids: CASSFQGGQPQHF. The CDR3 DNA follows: TGTGCCAGCAGTTTTCAAGGGGGTCAGCCCCAGCATTTT.

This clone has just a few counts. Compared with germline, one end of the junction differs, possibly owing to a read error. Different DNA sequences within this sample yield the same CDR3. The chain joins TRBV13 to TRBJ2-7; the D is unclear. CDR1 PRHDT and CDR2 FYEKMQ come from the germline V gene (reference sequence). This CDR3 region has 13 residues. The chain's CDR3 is CASSLGSSYEQYF. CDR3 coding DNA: TGTGCCAGCAGCCTAGGTTCCTCCTACGAGCAGTACTTC.

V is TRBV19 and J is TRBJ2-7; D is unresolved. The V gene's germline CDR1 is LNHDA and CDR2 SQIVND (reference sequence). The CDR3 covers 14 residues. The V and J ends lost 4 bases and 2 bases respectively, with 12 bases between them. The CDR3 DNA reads TGTGCCAGTAGTACTCGGAACAGAGCCTACGAGCAGTACTTC. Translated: CASSTRNRAYEQYF.

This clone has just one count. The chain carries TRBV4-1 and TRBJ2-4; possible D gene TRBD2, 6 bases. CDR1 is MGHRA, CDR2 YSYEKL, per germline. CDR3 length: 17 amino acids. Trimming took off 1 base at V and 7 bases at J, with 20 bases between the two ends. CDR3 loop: CASSQGSLGRGDNIQYF. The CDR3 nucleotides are TGCGCCAGCAGCCAAGGGTCTCTCGGGAGAGGGGATAACATTCAGTACTTC.

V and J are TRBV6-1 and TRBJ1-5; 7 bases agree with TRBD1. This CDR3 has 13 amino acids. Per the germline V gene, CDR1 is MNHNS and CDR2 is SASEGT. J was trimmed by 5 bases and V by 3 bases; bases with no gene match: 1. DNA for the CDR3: TGTGCCAGCAGTGAGACAGGGTATCAGCCCCAGCATTTT. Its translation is CASSETGYQPQHF.

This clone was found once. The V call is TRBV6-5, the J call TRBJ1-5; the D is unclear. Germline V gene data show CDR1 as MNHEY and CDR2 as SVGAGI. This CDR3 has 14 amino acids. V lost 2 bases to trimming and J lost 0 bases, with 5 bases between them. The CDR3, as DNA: TGTGCCAGCAGTTACCTGGATAGCAATCAGCCCCAGCATTTT. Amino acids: CASSYLDSNQPQHF.

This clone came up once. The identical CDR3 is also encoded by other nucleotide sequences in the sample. Written as DNA, the CDR3 is TGTGCCAGCAGCCTAGAGAGCACTGAAGCTTTCTTT. Amino acid sequence: CASSLESTEAFF. V is TRBV7-9 and J is TRBJ1-1; the D is unclear. Trimming pared 5 bases from V and 4 bases from J, leaving 8 bases between. CDR1 is SEHNR and CDR2 is FQNEAQ in the germline V gene (reference sequence). The CDR3 runs to 12 residues.

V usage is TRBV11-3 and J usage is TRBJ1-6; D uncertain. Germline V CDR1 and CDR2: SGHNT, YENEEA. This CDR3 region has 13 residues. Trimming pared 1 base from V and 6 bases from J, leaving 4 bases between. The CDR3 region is CASSLVPNSPLHF. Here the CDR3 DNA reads TGTGCCAGCAGCTTAGTCCCTAATTCACCCCTCCACTTT.